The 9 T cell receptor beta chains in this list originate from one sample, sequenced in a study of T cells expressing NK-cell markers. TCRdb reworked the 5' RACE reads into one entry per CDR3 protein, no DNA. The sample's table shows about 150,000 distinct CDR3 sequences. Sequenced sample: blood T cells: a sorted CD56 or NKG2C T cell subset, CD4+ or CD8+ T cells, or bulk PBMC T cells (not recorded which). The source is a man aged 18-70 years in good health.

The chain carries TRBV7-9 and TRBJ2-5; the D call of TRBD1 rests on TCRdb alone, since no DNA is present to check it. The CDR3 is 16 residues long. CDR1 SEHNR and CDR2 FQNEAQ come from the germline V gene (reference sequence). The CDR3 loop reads CASSPAPGRDQETQYF.

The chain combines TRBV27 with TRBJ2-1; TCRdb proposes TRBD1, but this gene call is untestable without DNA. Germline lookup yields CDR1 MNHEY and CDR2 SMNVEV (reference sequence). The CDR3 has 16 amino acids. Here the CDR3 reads CASRPFGQGIYNEQFF.

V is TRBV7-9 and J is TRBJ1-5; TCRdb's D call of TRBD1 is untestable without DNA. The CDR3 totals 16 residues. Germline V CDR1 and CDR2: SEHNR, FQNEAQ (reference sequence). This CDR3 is CASSLISGQGNQPQHF.

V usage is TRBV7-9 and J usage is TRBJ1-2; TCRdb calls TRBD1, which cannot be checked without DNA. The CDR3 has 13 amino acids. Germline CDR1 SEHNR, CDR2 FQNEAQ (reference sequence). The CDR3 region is CASSLNRDYGYTF.

The CDR3 here is CASSWDRVRGMNTEAFF. The V gene is TRBV7-9, the J gene TRBJ1-1; TCRdb's D call of TRBD1 is untestable without DNA. The germline gives CDR1 SEHNR, CDR2 FQNEAQ (reference sequence). The CDR3 runs to 17 residues.

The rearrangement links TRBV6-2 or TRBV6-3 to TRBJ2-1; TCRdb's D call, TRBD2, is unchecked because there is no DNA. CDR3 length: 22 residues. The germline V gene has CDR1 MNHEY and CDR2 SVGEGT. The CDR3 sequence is CASRYPAGLAGGQMSSYNEQFF.

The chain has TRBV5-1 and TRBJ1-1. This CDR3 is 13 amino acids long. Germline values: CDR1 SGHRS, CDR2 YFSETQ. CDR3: CASSRVSADPAFF.

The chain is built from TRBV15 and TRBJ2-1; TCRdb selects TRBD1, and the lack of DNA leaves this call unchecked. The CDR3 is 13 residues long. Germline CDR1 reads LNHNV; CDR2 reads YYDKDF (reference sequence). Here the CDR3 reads CATSSRGQALQFF.

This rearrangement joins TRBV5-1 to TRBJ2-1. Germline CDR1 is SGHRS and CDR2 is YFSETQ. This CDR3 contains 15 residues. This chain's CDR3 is CASSLDPRQINEQFF.